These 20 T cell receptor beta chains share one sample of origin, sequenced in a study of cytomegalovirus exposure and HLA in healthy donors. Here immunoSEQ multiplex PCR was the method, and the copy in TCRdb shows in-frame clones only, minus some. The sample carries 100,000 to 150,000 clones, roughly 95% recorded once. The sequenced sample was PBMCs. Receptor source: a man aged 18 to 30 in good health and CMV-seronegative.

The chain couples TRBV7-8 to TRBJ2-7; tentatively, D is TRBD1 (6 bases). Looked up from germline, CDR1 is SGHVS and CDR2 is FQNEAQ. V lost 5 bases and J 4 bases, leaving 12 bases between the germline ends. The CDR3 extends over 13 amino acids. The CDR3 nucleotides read TGTGCCAGCAGCCTCCCAGGGGTTTACGAGCAGTACTTC. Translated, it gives CASSLPGVYEQYF.

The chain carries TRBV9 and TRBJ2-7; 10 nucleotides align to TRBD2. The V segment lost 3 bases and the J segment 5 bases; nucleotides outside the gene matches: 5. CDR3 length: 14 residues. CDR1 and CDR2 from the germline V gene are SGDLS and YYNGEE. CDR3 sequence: CASSAPGLANEQYF. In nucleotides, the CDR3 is TGTGCCAGCAGCGCTCCGGGACTAGCGAACGAGCAGTACTTC. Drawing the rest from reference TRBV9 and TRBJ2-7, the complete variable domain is DSGVTQTPKHLITATGQRVTLRCSPRSGDLSVYWYQQSLDQGLQFLIQYYNGEERAKGNILERFSAQQFPDLHSELNLSSLELGDSALYFCASSAPGLANEQYFGPGTRLTVT.

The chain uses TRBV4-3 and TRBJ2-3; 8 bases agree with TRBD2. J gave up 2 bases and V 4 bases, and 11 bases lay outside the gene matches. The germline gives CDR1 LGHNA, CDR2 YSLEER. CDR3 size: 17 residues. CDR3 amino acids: CASSLRTSRKNTDTQYF. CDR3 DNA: TGCGCCAGCAGCCTACGGACTAGCCGAAAGAACACAGATACGCAGTATTTT.

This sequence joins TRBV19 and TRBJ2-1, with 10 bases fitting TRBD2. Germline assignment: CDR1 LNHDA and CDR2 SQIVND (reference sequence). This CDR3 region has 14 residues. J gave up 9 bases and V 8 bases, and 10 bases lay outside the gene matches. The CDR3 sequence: CASSSSGSNGEQFF. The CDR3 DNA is TGTGCCAGTTCCTCTAGCGGGAGTAATGGTGAGCAGTTCTTC.

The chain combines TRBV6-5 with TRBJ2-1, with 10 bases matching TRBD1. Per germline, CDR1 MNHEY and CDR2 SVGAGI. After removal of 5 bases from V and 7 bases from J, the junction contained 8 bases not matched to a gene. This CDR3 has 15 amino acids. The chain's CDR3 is CASSTDRGPANEQFF. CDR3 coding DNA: TGTGCCAGCAGTACCGACAGGGGGCCCGCTAATGAGCAGTTCTTC.

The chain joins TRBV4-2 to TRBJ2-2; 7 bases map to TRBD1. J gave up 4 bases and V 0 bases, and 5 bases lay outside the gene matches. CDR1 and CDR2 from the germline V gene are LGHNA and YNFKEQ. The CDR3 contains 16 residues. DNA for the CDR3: TGTGCCAGCAGCCAAGATAAGGACAGGTCCACCGGGGAGCTGTTTTTT. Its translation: CASSQDKDRSTGELFF.

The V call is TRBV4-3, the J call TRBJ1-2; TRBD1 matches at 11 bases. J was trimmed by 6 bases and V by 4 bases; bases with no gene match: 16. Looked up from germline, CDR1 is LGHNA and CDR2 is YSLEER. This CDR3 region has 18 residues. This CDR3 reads CASSPWTGGVGGADGYTF. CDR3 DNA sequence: TGCGCCAGCAGCCCGTGGACAGGGGGCGTTGGAGGCGCAGATGGCTACACCTTC.

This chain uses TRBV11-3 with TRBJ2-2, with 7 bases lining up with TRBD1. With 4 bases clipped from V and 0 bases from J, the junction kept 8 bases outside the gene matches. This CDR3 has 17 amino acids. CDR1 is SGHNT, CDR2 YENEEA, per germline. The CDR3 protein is CASSWDSLGANTGELFF. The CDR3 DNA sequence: TGTGCCAGCAGCTGGGACAGCTTAGGAGCGAACACCGGGGAGCTGTTTTTT. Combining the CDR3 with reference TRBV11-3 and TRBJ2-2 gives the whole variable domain EAGVVQSPRYKIIEKKQPVAFWCNPISGHNTLYWYLQNLGQGPELLIRYENEEAVDDSQLPKDRFSAERLKGVDSTLKIQPAELGDSAVYLCASSWDSLGANTGELFFGEGSRLTVL.

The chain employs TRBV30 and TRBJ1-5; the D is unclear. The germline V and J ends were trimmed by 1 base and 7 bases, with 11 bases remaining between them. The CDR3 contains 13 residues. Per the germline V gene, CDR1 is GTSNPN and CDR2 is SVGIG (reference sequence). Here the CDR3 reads CAWSGRGGQPQHF. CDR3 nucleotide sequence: TGTGCCTGGAGTGGCCGGGGAGGGCAGCCCCAGCATTTT. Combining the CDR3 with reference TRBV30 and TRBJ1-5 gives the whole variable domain SQTIHQWPATLVQPVGSPLSLECTVEGTSNPNLYWYRQAAGRGLQLLFYSVGIGQISSEVPQNLSASRPQDRQFILSSKKLLLSDSGFYLCAWSGRGGQPQHFGDGTRLSIL.

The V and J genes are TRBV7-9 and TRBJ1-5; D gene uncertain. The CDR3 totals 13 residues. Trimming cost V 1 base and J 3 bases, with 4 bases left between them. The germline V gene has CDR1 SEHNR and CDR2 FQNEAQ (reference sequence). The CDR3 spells CASSLGHNQPQHF. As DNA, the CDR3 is TGTGCCAGCAGCTTAGGGCACAATCAGCCCCAGCATTTT.

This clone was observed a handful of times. CDR3 loop: CASRDGGRLSEQYF. Written as DNA, the CDR3 is TGTGCCAGCAGGGATGGCGGGAGGTTGTCCGAGCAGTACTTC. The J gene is TRBJ2-7, the V gene TRBV11-3; 8 nucleotides align to TRBD2. CDR3 size: 14 residues. The V and J ends lost 6 bases and 6 bases, in that order; junction bases with no gene match: 10. In germline, CDR1 is SGHNT, CDR2 YENEEA. The variable domain in full, with the rest retrieved from reference TRBV11-3 and TRBJ2-7, is EAGVVQSPRYKIIEKKQPVAFWCNPISGHNTLYWYLQNLGQGPELLIRYENEEAVDDSQLPKDRFSAERLKGVDSTLKIQPAELGDSAVYLCASRDGGRLSEQYFGPGTRLTVT.

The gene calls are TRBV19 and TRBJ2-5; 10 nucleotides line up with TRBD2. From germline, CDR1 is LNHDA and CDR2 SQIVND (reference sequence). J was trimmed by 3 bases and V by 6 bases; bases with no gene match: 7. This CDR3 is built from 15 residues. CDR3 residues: CASRRTSGGEETQYF. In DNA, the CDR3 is TGTGCCAGTAGGCGGACTAGCGGAGGAGAAGAGACCCAGTACTTC.

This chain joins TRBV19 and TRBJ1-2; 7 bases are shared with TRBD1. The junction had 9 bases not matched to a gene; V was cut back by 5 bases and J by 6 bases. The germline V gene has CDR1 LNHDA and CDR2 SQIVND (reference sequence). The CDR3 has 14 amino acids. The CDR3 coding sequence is TGTGCCAGTAGTCAAAGGGGACAGTCCCATGGCTACACCTTC. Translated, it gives CASSQRGQSHGYTF.

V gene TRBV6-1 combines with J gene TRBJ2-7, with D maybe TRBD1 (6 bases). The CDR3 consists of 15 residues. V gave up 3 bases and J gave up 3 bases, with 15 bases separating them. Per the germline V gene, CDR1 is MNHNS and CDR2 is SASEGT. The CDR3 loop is CASSDPLGAHYEQYF. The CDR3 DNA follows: TGTGCCAGCAGTGATCCGCTGGGGGCCCACTACGAGCAGTACTTC.

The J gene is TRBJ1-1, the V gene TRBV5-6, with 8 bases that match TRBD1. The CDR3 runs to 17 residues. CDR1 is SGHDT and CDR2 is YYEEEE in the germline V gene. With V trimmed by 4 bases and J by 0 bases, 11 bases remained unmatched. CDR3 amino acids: CASSLGQGAVMNTEAFF. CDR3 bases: TGTGCCAGCAGCCTAGGGCAGGGGGCCGTTATGAACACTGAAGCTTTCTTT.

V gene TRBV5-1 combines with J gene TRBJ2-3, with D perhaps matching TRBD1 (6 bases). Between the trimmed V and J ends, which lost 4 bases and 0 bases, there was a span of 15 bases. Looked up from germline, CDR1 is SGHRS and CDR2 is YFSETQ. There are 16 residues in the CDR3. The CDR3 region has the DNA TGCGCCAGCAGCACCGACAGGAGCCCTAGCACAGATACGCAGTATTTT. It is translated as CASSTDRSPSTDTQYF. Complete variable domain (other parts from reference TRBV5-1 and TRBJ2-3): KAGVTQTPRYLIKTRGQQVTLSCSPISGHRSVSWYQQTPGQGLQFLFEYFSETQRNKGNFPGRFSGRQFSNSRSEMNVSTLELGDSALYLCASSTDRSPSTDTQYFGPGTRLTVL.

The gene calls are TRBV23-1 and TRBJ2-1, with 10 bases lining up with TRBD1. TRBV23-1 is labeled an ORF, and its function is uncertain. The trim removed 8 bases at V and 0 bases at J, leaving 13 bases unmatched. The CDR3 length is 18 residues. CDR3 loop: CASGIPGTGETSYNEQFF. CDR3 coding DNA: TGCGCCAGCGGCATCCCCGGGACAGGGGAAACCTCCTACAATGAGCAGTTCTTC.

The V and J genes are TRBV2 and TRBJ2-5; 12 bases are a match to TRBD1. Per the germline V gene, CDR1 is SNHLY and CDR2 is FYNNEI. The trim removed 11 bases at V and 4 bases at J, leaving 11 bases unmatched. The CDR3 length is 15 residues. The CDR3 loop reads CASLGGQGAGETQYF. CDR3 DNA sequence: TGTGCCTCACTGGGGGGACAGGGGGCCGGAGAGACCCAGTACTTC. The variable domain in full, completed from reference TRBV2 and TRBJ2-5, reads EPEVTQTPSHQVTQMGQEVILRCVPISNHLYFYWYRQILGQKVEFLVSFYNNEISEKSEIFDDQFSVERPDGSNFTLKIRSTKLEDSAMYFCASLGGQGAGETQYFGPGTRLLVL.

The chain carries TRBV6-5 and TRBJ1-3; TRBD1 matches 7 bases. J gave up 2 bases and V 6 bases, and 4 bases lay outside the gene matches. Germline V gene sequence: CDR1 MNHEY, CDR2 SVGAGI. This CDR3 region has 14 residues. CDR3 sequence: CASSPTGTGNTIYF. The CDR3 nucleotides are TGTGCCAGCAGCCCGACAGGGACTGGAAACACCATATATTTT.

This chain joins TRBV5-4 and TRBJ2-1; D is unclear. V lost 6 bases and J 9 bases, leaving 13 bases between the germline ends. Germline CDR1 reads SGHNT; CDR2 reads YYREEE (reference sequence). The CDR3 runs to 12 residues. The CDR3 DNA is TGTGCCAGCAACTCCTTTTCGGGTGAGCAGTTCTTC. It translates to CASNSFSGEQFF.